This TCR beta chain comes out of a study of T cell responses to AZD1222 COVID-19 vaccine. Study context: Doses given second, at about 4 or about 12 weeks, were pooled. Study results and caveats: Unmutated regions of variants are reportedly targeted by nearly half of spike-specific TCRs. Spike was spanned by vaccine-associated CD4 TCRs, with dominance at 160-218 and 743-854. There were repertoire samples only from the period after the peak T cell response.

The table came from immunoSEQ multiplex PCR; TCRdb's copy has only in-frame clones and leaves some out. Here the sample spans 90,000 to 150,000 clones, around 85% being singletons. This CDR3 is 16 amino acids long. Germline V CDR1 and CDR2: MNHEY, SVGAGI. V gave up 0 bases and J gave up 3 bases, with 15 bases separating them. A remark on this clone: Antigen specificity is unknown.

The specimen was peripheral blood, collected on day 0 of AZD1222 vaccination. V gene TRBV6-5 combines with J gene TRBJ2-7, with D perhaps TRBD1 (5 bases). This TCR was sampled from an adult in good health. CDR3 amino acids: CASSYSLGVAFYEQYF. The CDR3 region has the DNA TGTGCCAGCAGTTACTCGTTAGGGGTCGCGTTCTACGAGCAGTACTTC.